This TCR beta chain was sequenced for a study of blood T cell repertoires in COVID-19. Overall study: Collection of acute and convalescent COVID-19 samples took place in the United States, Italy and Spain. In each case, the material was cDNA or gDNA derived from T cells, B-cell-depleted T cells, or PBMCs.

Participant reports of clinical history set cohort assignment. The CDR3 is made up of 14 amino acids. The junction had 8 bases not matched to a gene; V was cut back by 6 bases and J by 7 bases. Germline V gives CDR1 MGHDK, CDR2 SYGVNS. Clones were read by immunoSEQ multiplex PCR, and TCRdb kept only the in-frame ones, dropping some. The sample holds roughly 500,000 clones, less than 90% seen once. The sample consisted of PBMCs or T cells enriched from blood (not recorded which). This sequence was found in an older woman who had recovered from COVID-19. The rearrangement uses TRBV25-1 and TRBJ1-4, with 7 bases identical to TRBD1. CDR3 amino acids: CASSLQAGGEKLFF. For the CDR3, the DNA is TGTGCCAGCAGCCTACAGGCAGGGGGTGAAAAACTGTTTTTT.